The clone carrying this T cell receptor beta chain was seen more than once but under ten times. This entry comes from a study of blood T cell repertoires in COVID-19. Looking at the study overall: T cells, B-cell-depleted T cells, or PBMCs supplied cDNA or gDNA.

How the authors handled the data: Amplified reference gene primers provided the basis for estimating nucleated cell counts. Method: immunoSEQ multiplex PCR; TCRdb's copy keeps in-frame clones and lacks some. V, J and clone size derive from that table, while D and trimming were established from the DNA sequence. The table has roughly 250,000 clones, around 88% seen once; the top ten hold more than 6.5%. The TCR sequence derives from a man in his forties with active or convalescent COVID-19. The sample consisted of peripheral blood.

Here the CDR3 reads CASSQWGSSGAGNEQFF. The DNA for the CDR3 is TGTGCCAGCAGCCAATGGGGGTCTAGCGGGGCCGGCAATGAGCAGTTCTTC. V and J are TRBV7-3 and TRBJ2-1; 9 positions agree with TRBD2. The junction had 14 bases not matched to a gene; V was cut back by 5 bases and J by 6 bases. The CDR3 runs 17 residues. Germline V gene lookup returns CDR1 SGHTA and CDR2 FQGTGA.